Listed below are T cell receptor beta chains from one sample, sequenced in a study of beta chain features in type 1 diabetes. Here immunoSEQ multiplex PCR was the method, and the copy in TCRdb shows in-frame clones only, minus some. The data show approximately 150,000 clones, with approximately 8.4% seen just once and 2.3% held by the top ten. Sequencing was performed on central memory CD4+ T cells from blood. These receptors were obtained from a woman under 30 in good health. Each CDR3 is given with its conserved first and last residue. Each record gives: CDR3 DNA, CDR3 protein, V gene, clone size, D gene, J gene. A D gene is named only where the DNA matches it firmly. Some rows have no size entry. The others give once, few or many, or a class for an expanded clone.

TGTGCCAGCAGCTTAATCGCTGGGGCCAACGTCCTGACTTTC,CASSLIAGANVLTF,TRBV7-3,.,.,TRBJ2-6
TGCGCCAGCAGCTTGGGCTGGACAGGGTTGGGCGAGCAGTACTTC,CASSLGWTGLGEQYF,TRBV5-1,.,TRBD1,TRBJ2-7
TGTGCCAGCAGCCGGGAGGCTGAAGCTTTCTTT,CASSREAEAFF,TRBV7-9,.,.,TRBJ1-1
TGCGCCAGCAGCTTGGAGGGGGTCCCCGAGCAGTACTTC,CASSLEGVPEQYF,TRBV5-1,few,.,TRBJ2-7
TGTGCCTGGAGTGACCAGGGTAGGGGCTACACCTTC,CAWSDQGRGYTF,TRBV30,.,.,TRBJ1-2
TGTGCCAGCAGCTTAGCTGGACAGGGACTGAACACTGAAGCTTTCTTT,CASSLAGQGLNTEAFF,TRBV11-2,.,TRBD1,TRBJ1-1
TGTGCCAGCAGCTTGGACAGGGGGAATGAGCAGTTCTTC,CASSLDRGNEQFF,TRBV11-2,few,TRBD1,TRBJ2-1
TGTGCCAGCCGGAGACAGGGGGTTGATGAAAAACTGTTTTTT,CASRRQGVDEKLFF,TRBV7-2,.,TRBD1,TRBJ1-4
TGTGCCAGCAGTCCGGGACAGGGGGGAGGCTACACCTTC,CASSPGQGGGYTF,TRBV28,few,TRBD1,TRBJ1-2
TGCGCCAGCAGCTTGCAGGGCCAAGAGACCCAGTACTTC,CASSLQGQETQYF,TRBV5-1,.,.,TRBJ2-5
TGTGCCAGCAGTGAAAGTGGGGGGGAGTACTTC,CASSESGGEYF,TRBV2,.,TRBD2,TRBJ2-7
TGTGCCAGCAGCTTAGTCGGACAGGGGAATTCACCCCTCCACTTT,CASSLVGQGNSPLHF,TRBV7-9,.,TRBD1,TRBJ1-6
TGTGCCAGTAGTCAGCCAGGGGGGGAGCAGTACTTC,CASSQPGGEQYF,TRBV19,.,.,TRBJ2-7
TGCGCCAGCAGCTTGCGACAGGGGGGTCAGCCCCAGCATTTT,CASSLRQGGQPQHF,TRBV5-1,.,TRBD1,TRBJ1-5
TGTGCCAGCAGCCAAGTCCCAGGCGACACCATATATTTT,CASSQVPGDTIYF,TRBV14,.,.,TRBJ1-3
TGTGCCAGCAGGGGACAGGTCCCCGGGGAGCTGTTTTTT,CASRGQVPGELFF,TRBV2,.,TRBD1,TRBJ2-2
TGTGCCAGCAGCCCCGGGGCTAGCGGGGGCGGTGGGCAGTTCTTC,CASSPGASGGGGQFF,TRBV7-2,few,TRBD2,TRBJ2-1
TGCGCCAGCAGCATGGGACAGGGGACGGACTATGGCTACACCTTC,CASSMGQGTDYGYTF,TRBV5-1,.,TRBD1,TRBJ1-2
TGTGCCAGCAGCGTCGACAGGGGGAGGAAGCTGTTTTTT,CASSVDRGRKLFF,TRBV7-2,.,TRBD1,TRBJ2-2
TGTGCCAGCAGCCCCCGGACAGGGTGGGATGGCTACACCTTC,CASSPRTGWDGYTF,TRBV14,few,TRBD1,TRBJ1-2
TGTGCCTGGAGTGGAGGCTTACTTGCAGATACGCAGTATTTT,CAWSGGLLADTQYF,TRBV30,few,.,TRBJ2-3
TGTGCCAGCAGCCAAGAAGTAGTAAGCTCCTACAATGAGCAGTTCTTC,CASSQEVVSSYNEQFF,TRBV14,few,.,TRBJ2-1
TGTGCCAGCAGCCCCGGAACCGGGACTAGCAGGAACAATGAGCAGTTCTTC,CASSPGTGTSRNNEQFF,TRBV11-3,.,TRBD2,TRBJ2-1
TGTGCCAGCTCACCAATTCAGGGCGGGACCTCTGGAAACACCATATATTTT,CASSPIQGGTSGNTIYF,TRBV18,few,.,TRBJ1-3
TGTGCCAGCAGCCAAGATCCGAGACAGGGGGCTCACGAGCAGTACTTC,CASSQDPRQGAHEQYF,TRBV4-2,.,TRBD1,TRBJ2-7
TGTGCCAGCAGCTTAGACATGAACACTGAAGCTTTCTTT,CASSLDMNTEAFF,TRBV7-9,many,.,TRBJ1-1
TGCGCCAGCACCCGGGACATGAACACTGAAGCTTTCTTT,CASTRDMNTEAFF,TRBV5-1,few,.,TRBJ1-1
TGTGCCAGCACTCTTCCCCCGACGCTAGACAATCAGCCCCAGCATTTT,CASTLPPTLDNQPQHF,TRBV6-7,.,.,TRBJ1-5
TGTGCCAGCAGCCAAGGGGTCGCGGGAGATCAAGAGACCCAGTACTTC,CASSQGVAGDQETQYF,TRBV4-2,few,TRBD2,TRBJ2-5
TGTGCCAGCAGCCCTATGGGGGGCACTGAAGCTTTCTTT,CASSPMGGTEAFF,TRBV7-6,.,.,TRBJ1-1
TGTGCCAGCAGTTATCCAGGGTCTTACGAGACCCAGTACTTC,CASSYPGSYETQYF,TRBV6-6,.,.,TRBJ2-5
TGTGCTAGCCGGGCGCGGGCGGGCGGGAACACCGGGGAGCTGTTTTTT,CASRARAGGNTGELFF,TRBV7-7,few,.,TRBJ2-2
TGTGCCAGCAGCTCCCCGGACAGGGAAGCTTTCTTT,CASSSPDREAFF,TRBV28,.,TRBD1,TRBJ1-1
TGTGCCAGCGGAAGGGGACGATCGGGGGGCACTGAAGCTTTCTTT,CASGRGRSGGTEAFF,TRBV7-9,.,.,TRBJ1-1
TGTGCCAGCAGTTACTCGCCGGGAGGAGCTAATGAAAAACTGTTTTTT,CASSYSPGGANEKLFF,TRBV6-5,.,.,TRBJ1-4
TGCGCCAGCAGCTTCACCGGGACAGGCACCTACGAGCAGTACTTC,CASSFTGTGTYEQYF,TRBV5-1,few,TRBD1,TRBJ2-7
TGCGCCAGCAGCCAACCCCCCCTTTACTCCTACAATGAGCAGTTCTTC,CASSQPPLYSYNEQFF,TRBV4-1,few,.,TRBJ2-1
TGTGCCAGCAGTCGACTTGACTATGGCTACACCTTC,CASSRLDYGYTF,TRBV7-9,.,.,TRBJ1-2
TGTGCCAGTATTCGACAGGGGCGGACCGAAGCTTTCTTT,CASIRQGRTEAFF,TRBV2,few,TRBD1,TRBJ1-1
TGCGCCAGCAAACTTGGGGTCGAAGCGGGGGGCCGCACAGATACGCAGTATTTT,CASKLGVEAGGRTDTQYF,TRBV5-1,.,TRBD2,TRBJ2-3
TGTGCCATCAGGGGACAGGGGACGGTCTACAATGAGCAGTTCTTC,CAIRGQGTVYNEQFF,TRBV10-3,few,TRBD1,TRBJ2-1
TGTGCCAGCAGCGTTCACATGGGGGAGGGAGAGACCCAGTACTTC,CASSVHMGEGETQYF,TRBV7-8,many,TRBD2,TRBJ2-5
TGTGCCAGCAGCTTAACCGCAACCAGGGGCGATCAGCCCCAGCATTTT,CASSLTATRGDQPQHF,TRBV7-2,few,.,TRBJ1-5
TGTGCCAGCAGCTCTACTGGGGCCAACGTCCTGACTTTC,CASSSTGANVLTF,TRBV7-2,few,.,TRBJ2-6